This T cell receptor (beta chain) was found in a study of CXCR3-negative and CXCR3-positive naive CD8 T cells. Across the whole study: Cumulative TRB read yield was roughly 140 million, averaging about 1.5 +/- 0.3 million per library.

The method, 5' RACE with UMI labels, was used to prepare the TRB cDNA libraries. Each CDR3 protein gets one entry in TCRdb, which reprocessed the 5' RACE reads and gives no DNA. Its table records 50,000 to 65,000 distinct CDR3 sequences. CDR1 SNHLY and CDR2 FYNNEI come from the germline V gene. This CDR3 has 14 amino acids. The chain couples TRBV2 to TRBJ2-5; TCRdb's assignment of TRBD2 cannot be checked, as there is no DNA. The receptor was derived from a human donor in good health. Some clones in this sample may be carry-over from other donors' samples. Sequencing input: naive CXCR3- CD8+ T cells from blood. As to subset: CD45RO-CCR7+CD27+CD95- naive CD8+ T cells lacking CXCR3 (TNR3-). The CDR3 protein is CATLSGGARETQYF.